This TCR beta chain derives from a study of T cell responses to AZD1222 COVID-19 vaccine. Overall study findings and caveats: In all cases, repertoires were sampled only after the peak T cell response. As reported, nearly half of all spike-specific TCRs target variant regions that are unmutated.

Germline V lookup: CDR1 LNHDA, CDR2 SQIVND (reference sequence). This CDR3 is built from 15 residues. V gave up 0 bases and J gave up 9 bases, with 15 bases separating them. Researchers grouped second doses given at about 4 or about 12 weeks into one pool. Assay: immunoSEQ multiplex PCR; the TCRdb copy retains only in-frame clones and omits some. Of some 24,000 clones listed, approximately 86% are singletons. Only one count was recorded for this clone. Its antigen remains unknown. This chain uses TRBV19 with TRBJ2-1; maybe TRBD2 (5 bases). This material consisted of peripheral blood, taken 28 days after the second AZD1222 dose. The sequence derives from an adult who received the AZD1222 COVID-19 vaccine. In nucleotides, the CDR3 is TGTGCCAGTAGTATAGAGGGGAGTAAAGGCGGTGAGCAGTTCTTC. Translation: CASSIEGSKGGEQFF.